The 6 T cell receptor beta chains presented below share a single source sample, sequenced in a study of T cell responses to AZD1222 COVID-19 vaccine. Profiled with immunoSEQ multiplex PCR; TCRdb holds only in-frame clones, not every one. The sample lists roughly 120,000 clones; around nine tenths were seen once. Source: peripheral blood, taken on day 0 of AZD1222 vaccination. These receptors originate from an adult in good health.

The rearrangement joins TRBV19 to TRBJ1-2; D remains ambiguous. CDR1 and CDR2 from the germline V gene are LNHDA and SQIVND (reference sequence). This CDR3 has 13 amino acids. The germline V and J ends were trimmed by 3 bases and 0 bases, with 5 bases remaining between them. This chain's CDR3 is CASSIGANYGYTF. CDR3 in DNA: TGTGCCAGTAGTATCGGAGCTAACTATGGCTACACCTTC.

The rearrangement uses TRBV19 and TRBJ1-5; D gene ambiguous. The CDR3 loop spans 15 amino acids. Germline CDR1 LNHDA, CDR2 SQIVND (reference sequence). V lost 3 bases to trimming and J lost 0 bases, with 9 bases between them. The CDR3 reads CASSMRTDSNQPQHF. The CDR3 DNA reads TGTGCCAGTAGTATGAGGACGGATAGCAATCAGCCCCAGCATTTT.

The V gene is TRBV12-3 or TRBV12-4, the J gene TRBJ2-7; D unresolved. The CDR3 consists of 11 residues. Trimming cost V 3 bases and J 6 bases, with 6 bases left between them. This chain's CDR3 is CASSLESEQYF. For the CDR3, the DNA is TGTGCCAGCAGTTTGGAGTCCGAGCAGTACTTC.

The chain couples TRBV14 to TRBJ2-7, with D unresolved. Trimming took off 1 base at V and 1 base at J, with 14 bases between the two ends. CDR1 SGHDN and CDR2 FVKESK come from the germline V gene. CDR3 length equals 16 residues. This CDR3 reads CASSQGLGSPSYEQYF. CDR3 bases: TGTGCCAGCAGCCAAGGTTTGGGCAGCCCTTCCTACGAGCAGTACTTC.

The CDR3 here is CASRHPNMGRSEQYF. CDR3 coding DNA: TGTGCCAGCAGACACCCTAACATGGGCCGGAGCGAGCAGTACTTC. The chain couples TRBV2 to TRBJ2-7; D remains unclear. This CDR3 comprises 15 residues. Per germline, CDR1 SNHLY and CDR2 FYNNEI. The V end was cut by 6 bases, the J end by 6 bases, with 21 bases between.

This rearrangement joins TRBV9 to TRBJ1-4, with D possibly being TRBD1 (6 bases). CDR1 and CDR2 (germline): SGDLS, YYNGEE. The V gene lost 0 bases and the J gene lost 8 bases, with 14 bases spanning the gap. The CDR3 sequence is 15 residues long. CDR3 protein: CASSVAAGGGEKLFF. The CDR3 region has the DNA TGTGCCAGCAGCGTAGCGGCCGGGGGCGGGGAAAAACTGTTTTTT.